This T cell receptor beta chain was identified during a study of shared clonotypes between healthy human individuals. Findings of the study overall: The sampled material consisted only of blood, and tissue repertoires are likely to differ. Non-shared clonotypes had lower generation probabilities than those shared by all four donors. It was the few donors that limited the genetic and exposure-history diversity represented.

Naive CD8 cells were CD45RO-negative, positively selected for CCR7, excluding terminally differentiated effector memory CD45RA+ cells. This CDR3 is built from 14 residues. Germline CDR1 and CDR2: WSHSY and SAAADI. V shed 6 bases and J shed 3 bases, with 14 bases lying between them. The authors' processing: For the immunoSEQ data, sequences were junction-only without quality scores, so filtering differed. Profiling relied on immunoSEQ multiplex PCR, and the TCRdb table lists in-frame clones only, not all of them. From that table come the V and J calls and clone size; the DNA was used to work out D and trimming. Of around 610,000 clones in the sample, 90% to 97% were seen once. This clone was seen only once. Its target is unknown.

This clonotype originated in a young woman in good health. V gene TRBV10-2 combines with J gene TRBJ1-1; D perhaps matches TRBD1 (5 bases). Sequenced sample: naive CD8+ T cells sorted from blood. CDR3 amino acids: CASRLPGLHTEAFF. CDR3 sequence (DNA): TGCGCCAGCAGGCTCCCGGGACTGCACACTGAAGCTTTCTTT.